This TCR beta chain was obtained from a study of beta chain features in type 1 diabetes. Study observations and caveats: Researchers reported that naive, central memory and Treg TCRB repertoires appeared more similar in patients than in healthy donors.

The whole isolated RNA underwent reverse transcription, so sequencing captured expressed TCRB transcripts. Approximately 4 million reads was the average for naive, central memory and regulatory T cell samples. TCRdb's copy holds only in-frame clones and misses some; the assay was immunoSEQ multiplex PCR. The sample lists around 340,000 clones, around a fifth seen once, with around 0.04% in the top ten. With regard to this clone: As yet, its antigen is unknown.

There are 14 residues in the CDR3. Germline-derived CDR1 and CDR2 are MDHEN and SYDVKM. The V end lost 5 bases, the J end lost 7 bases, and 17 bases lay between the germline ends. This receptor was obtained from a woman between 18 and 29 years old in good health. The sample was naive CD4+ T cells from blood. The V call is TRBV28, the J call TRBJ1-2, with D tentatively TRBD1 (6 bases). The CDR3 here is CASSQIGTSGGYTF. The CDR3 nucleotides read TGTGCCAGCAGTCAAATCGGGACATCGGGTGGCTACACCTTC.